This T cell receptor beta chain emerged from a study of CD8 T cells in Susac syndrome (dated by TCRdb to about 2019). Turning to the overall study: Of the Susac syndrome patients who were sequenced, roughly 8 were in clinical remission while roughly six had clinically active disease. Susac syndrome patients were therapy-naive, on corticosteroids (some also receiving IVIg), or on IVIg alone at blood withdrawal. Repertoire sequencing was used to test whether CD8+ T cell activation and differentiation in Susac syndrome was antigen driven. On the study overall, not on this receptor specifically: In patients with Susac syndrome, the CD4+ T cell repertoire showed no detectable clonal expansion. The number of individuals in the TCR sequencing and HLA analysis was recognized as being relatively small.

On this clonotype itself: It has no known antigen specificity. No clone much larger than this one lies a single base away; base qualities are absent.

RNA was extracted with the RNeasy kit and roughly 0.45 to 1 ug was reverse transcribed using random hexamers. TCR beta CDR3 regions were amplified with the immunoSEQ multiplex PCR assay covering 54 Vbeta and 13 Jbeta segments. Bias from PCR amplification was corrected by using a synthetic template baseline for primer optimization and for computational correction. From the authors' description of their analysis: Only productive sequences were kept, with reads annotated to V, D and J genes according to IMGT and analyzed in immunoSEQ Analyzer. To calculate clonality, Shannon entropy was normalized by log2 of the number of productive unique sequences and then subtracted from one. For each patient and control, public and private clones were evaluated among the 100 most prevalent clones. Clones were defined as Susac-specific when absent from the healthy and MS cohorts, from some 1,100 published viral clones and from other ImmuneACCESS disease sequences. The public reads were reprocessed in TCRdb via fastp at Q25 and MiXCR, keeping in-frame beta chains. Merged by CDR3 protein, the rows form single entries marked with the most common genes and DNA. The V and J calls shown here were made by TCRdb, not taken from the authors' results. This sample comprises roughly 250,000 distinct CDR3 sequences, 90% to 97% of them detected only once. Of the sample, 0.095% to 0.12% falls within the top ten clones.

From V the trimming removes 11 bases and from J it removes 5 bases, while the gene matches leave 8 bases of the junction unaccounted for. Sequences LGHDT (CDR1) and YNNKEL (CDR2) are obtained from the germline V gene (reference sequence). The CDR3 starts with the cysteine, ends with the phenylalanine, and has 13 residues. The sequence is cut down to CDR3 DNA, 39 bases in frame from base 1. Peripheral blood CD8+ and CD4+ T cells from healthy donors, Susac syndrome patients and multiple sclerosis patients were profiled using high-throughput TCR beta sequencing. The Susac syndrome patients fulfilled recently defined diagnostic criteria for definite or probable disease. Bulk CD8+ and CD4+ T cells were purified by magnetic negative isolation, whereas CD8+ TEMRA cells were enriched by FACS. Blood was drawn into EDTA tubes, processed within 24 hours, and PBMCs were isolated by density gradient centrifugation. PBMCs intended for TCR sequencing were frozen in liquid nitrogen and were later thawed in a 37 degrees C water bath. A purity of at least 90% was achieved for sorted or isolated CD4+, CD8+ and CD8+ TEMRA cells.

This receptor was obtained from a human donor with Susac syndrome. The V and J segments used are TRBV3-1 and TRBJ2-1; TRBD2 agrees with 8 junctional bases. The specimen sequenced was CD4+ T cells from PBMCs. The CDR3 in this case is CAPPREGDNEQFF. The base sequence is TGTGCCCCCCCCCGGGAGGGAGACAATGAGCAGTTCTTC.